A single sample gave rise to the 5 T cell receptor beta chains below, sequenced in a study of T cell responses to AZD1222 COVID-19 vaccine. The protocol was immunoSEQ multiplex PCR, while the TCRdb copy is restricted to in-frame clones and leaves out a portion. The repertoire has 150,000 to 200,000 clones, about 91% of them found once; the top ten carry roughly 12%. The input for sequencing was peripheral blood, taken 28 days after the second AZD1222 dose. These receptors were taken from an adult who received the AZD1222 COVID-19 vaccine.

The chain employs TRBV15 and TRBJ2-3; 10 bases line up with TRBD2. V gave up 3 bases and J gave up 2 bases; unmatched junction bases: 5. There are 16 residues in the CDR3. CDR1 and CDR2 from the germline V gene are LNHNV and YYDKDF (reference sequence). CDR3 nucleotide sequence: TGTGCCACCAGCAGGCAACTAGCGGGGTCCACAGATACGCAGTATTTT. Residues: CATSRQLAGSTDTQYF.

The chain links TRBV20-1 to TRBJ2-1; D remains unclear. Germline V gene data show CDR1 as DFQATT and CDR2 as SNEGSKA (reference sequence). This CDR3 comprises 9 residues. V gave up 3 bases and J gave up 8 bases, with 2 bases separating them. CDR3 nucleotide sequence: TGCAGTGCTAGCGATGAGCAGTTCTTC. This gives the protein CSASDEQFF.

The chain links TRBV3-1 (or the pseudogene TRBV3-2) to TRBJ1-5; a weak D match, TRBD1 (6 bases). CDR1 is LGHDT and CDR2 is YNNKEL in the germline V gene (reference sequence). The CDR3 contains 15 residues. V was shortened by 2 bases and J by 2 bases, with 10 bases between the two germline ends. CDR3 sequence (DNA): TGTGCCAGCAGCCAACAGGGGACCGGCAATCAGCCCCAGCATTTT. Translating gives CASSQQGTGNQPQHF.

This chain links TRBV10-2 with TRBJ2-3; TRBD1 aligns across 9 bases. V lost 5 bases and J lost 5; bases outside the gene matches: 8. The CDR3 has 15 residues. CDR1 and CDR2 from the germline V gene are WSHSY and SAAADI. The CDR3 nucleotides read TGCGCCAGCAGTTCACAGGGGGCCGGAGAAGATACGCAGTATTTT. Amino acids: CASSSQGAGEDTQYF.

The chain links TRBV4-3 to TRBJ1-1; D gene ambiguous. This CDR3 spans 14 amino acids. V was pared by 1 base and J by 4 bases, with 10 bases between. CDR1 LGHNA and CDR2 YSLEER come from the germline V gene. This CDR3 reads CASSQVRRATEAFF. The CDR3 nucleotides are TGCGCCAGCAGCCAAGTTAGGCGGGCCACTGAAGCTTTCTTT.